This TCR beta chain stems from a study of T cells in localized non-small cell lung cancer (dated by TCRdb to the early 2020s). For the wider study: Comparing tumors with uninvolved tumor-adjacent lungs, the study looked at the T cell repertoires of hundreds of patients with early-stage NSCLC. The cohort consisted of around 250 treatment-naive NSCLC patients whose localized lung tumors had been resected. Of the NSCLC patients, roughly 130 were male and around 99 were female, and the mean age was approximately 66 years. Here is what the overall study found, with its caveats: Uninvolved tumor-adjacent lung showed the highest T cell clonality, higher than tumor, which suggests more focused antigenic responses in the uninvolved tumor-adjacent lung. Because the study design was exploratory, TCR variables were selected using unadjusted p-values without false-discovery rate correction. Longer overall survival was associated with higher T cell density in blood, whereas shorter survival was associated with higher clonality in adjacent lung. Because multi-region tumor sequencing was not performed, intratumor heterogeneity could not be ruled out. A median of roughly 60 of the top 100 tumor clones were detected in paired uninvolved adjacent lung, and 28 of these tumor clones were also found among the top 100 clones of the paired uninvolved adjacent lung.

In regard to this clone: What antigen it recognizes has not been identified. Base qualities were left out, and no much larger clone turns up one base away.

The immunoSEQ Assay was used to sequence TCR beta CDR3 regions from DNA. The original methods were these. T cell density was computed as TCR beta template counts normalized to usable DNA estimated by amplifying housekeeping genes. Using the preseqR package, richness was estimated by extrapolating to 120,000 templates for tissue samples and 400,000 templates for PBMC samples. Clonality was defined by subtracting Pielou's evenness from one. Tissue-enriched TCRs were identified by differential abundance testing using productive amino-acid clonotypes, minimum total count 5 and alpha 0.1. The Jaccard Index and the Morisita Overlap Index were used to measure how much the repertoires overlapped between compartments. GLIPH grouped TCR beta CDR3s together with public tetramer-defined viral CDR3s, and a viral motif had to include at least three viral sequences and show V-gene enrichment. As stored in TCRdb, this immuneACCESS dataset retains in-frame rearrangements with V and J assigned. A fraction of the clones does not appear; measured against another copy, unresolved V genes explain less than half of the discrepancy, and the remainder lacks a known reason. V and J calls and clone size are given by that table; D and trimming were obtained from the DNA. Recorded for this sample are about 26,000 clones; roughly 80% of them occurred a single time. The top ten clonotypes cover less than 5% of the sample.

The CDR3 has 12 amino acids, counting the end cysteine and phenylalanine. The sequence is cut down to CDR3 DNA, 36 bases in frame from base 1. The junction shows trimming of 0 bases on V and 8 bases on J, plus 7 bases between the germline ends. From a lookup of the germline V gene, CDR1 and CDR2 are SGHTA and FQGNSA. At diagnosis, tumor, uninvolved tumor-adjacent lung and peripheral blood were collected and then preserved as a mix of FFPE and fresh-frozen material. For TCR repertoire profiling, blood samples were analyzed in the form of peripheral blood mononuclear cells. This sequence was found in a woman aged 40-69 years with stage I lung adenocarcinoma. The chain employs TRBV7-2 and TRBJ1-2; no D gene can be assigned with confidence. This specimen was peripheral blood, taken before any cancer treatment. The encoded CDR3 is CASSLAVMGYTF. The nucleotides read TGTGCCAGCAGCTTAGCAGTCATGGGCTACACCTTC.